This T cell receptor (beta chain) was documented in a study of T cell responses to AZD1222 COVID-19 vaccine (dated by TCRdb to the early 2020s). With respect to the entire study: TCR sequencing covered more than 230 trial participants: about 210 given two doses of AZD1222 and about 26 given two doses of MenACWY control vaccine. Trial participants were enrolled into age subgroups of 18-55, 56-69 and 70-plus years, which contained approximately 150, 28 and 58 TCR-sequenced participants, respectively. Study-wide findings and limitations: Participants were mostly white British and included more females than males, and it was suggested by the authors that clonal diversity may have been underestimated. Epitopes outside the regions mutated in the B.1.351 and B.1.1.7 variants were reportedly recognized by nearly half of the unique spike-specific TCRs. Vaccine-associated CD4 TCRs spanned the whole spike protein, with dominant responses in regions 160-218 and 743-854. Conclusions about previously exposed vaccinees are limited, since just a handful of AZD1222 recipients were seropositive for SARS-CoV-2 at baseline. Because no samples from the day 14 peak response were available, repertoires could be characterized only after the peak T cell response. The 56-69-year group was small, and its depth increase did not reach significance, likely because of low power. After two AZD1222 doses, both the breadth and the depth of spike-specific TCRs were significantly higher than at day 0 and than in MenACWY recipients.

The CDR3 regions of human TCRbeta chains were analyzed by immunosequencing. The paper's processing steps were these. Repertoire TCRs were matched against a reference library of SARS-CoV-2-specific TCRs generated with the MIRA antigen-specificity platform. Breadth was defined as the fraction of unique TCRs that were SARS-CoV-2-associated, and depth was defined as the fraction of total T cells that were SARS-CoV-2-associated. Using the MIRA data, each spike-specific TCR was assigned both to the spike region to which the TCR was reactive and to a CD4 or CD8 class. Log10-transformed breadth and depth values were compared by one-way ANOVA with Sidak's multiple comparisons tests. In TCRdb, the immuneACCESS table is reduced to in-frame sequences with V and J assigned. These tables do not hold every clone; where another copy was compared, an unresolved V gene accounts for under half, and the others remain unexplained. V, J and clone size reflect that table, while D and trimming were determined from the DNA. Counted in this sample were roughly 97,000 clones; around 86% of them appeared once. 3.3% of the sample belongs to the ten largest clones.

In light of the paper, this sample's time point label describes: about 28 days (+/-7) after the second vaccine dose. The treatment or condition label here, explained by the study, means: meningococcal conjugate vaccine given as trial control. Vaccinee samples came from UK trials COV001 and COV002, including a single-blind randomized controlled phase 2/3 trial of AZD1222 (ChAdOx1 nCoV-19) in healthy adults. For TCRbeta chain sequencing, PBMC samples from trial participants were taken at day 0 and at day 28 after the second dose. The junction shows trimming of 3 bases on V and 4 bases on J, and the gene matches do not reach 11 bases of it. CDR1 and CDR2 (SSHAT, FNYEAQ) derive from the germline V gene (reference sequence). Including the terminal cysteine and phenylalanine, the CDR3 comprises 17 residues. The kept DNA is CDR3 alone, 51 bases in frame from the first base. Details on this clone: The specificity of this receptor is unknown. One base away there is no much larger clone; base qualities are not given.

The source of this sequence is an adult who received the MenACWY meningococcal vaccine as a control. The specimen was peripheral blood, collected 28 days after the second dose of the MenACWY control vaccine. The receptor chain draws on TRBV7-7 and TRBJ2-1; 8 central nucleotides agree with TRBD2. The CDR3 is CASSFGRGGRGYNEQFF. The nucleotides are TGTGCCAGCAGCTTCGGGCGCGGGGGGAGGGGGTACAATGAGCAGTTCTTC.